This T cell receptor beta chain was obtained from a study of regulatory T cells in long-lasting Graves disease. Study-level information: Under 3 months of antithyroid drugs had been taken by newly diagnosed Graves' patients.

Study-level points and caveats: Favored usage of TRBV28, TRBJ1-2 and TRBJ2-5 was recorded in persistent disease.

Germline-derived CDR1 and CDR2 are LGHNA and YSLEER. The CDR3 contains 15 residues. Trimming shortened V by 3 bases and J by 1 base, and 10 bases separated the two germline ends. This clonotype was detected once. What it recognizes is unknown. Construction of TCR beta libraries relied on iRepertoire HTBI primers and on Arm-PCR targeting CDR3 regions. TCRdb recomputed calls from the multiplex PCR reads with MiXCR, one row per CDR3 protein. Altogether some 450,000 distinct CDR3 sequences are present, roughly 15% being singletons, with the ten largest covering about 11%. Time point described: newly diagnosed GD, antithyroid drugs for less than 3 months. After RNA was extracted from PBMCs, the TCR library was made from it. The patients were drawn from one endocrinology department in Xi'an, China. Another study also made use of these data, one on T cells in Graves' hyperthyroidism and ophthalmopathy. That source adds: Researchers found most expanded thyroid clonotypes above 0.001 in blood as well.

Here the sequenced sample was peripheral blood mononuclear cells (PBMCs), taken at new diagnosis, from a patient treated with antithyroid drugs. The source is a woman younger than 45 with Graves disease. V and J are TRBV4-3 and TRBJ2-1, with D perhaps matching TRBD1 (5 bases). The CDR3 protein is CASSQIQGSYNEQFF. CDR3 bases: TGCGCCAGCAGCCAGATCCAGGGTTCCTACAATGAGCAGTTCTTC.